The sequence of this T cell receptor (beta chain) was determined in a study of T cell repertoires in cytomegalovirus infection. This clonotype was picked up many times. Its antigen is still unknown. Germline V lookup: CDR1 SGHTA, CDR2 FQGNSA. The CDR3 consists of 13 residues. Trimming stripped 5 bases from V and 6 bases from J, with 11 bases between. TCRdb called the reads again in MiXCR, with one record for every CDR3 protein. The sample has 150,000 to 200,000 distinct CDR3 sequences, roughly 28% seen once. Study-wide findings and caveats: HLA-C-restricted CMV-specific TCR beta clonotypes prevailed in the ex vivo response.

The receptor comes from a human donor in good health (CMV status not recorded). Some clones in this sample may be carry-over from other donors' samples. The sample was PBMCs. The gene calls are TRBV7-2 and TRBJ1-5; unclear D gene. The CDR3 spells CASSLYVLQPQHF. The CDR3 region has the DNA TGTGCCAGCAGCCTTTATGTCCTTCAGCCCCAGCATTTT.